These 23 T cell receptor beta chains originate from one sample sequenced in a study of regulatory T cells in long-lasting Graves disease. As for time point: newly diagnosed GD, antithyroid drugs for less than 3 months. Extracted PBMC RNA gave rise to the TCR library. The TCR beta library used iRepertoire HTBI primers with Arm-PCR amplification of CDR3. TCRdb reprocessed the multiplex PCR reads with MiXCR, giving one entry per CDR3 protein. This repertoire shows 580,000 or so distinct CDR3 sequences, roughly a sixth found once; its top ten account for around 11%. In addition, the sample was reused for a study of T cells in Graves' hyperthyroidism and ophthalmopathy.

This sample comprised peripheral blood mononuclear cells (PBMCs), obtained at new diagnosis, from a patient treated with antithyroid drugs. All receptors come from a man aged 18 to 35 with Graves disease.

This chain uses TRBV20-1 with TRBJ2-2; D possibly matches TRBD1 or TRBD2 (5 bases each). This CDR3 spans 15 amino acids. Germline V gene lookup returns CDR1 DFQATT and CDR2 SNEGSKA (reference sequence). The germline V and J ends were trimmed by 0 bases and 6 bases, with 14 bases remaining between them. Here the CDR3 reads CSARDRGRASGELFF. The DNA for the CDR3 is TGCAGTGCTAGAGATCGGGGCAGGGCGTCCGGGGAGCTGTTTTTT.

The chain has TRBV20-1 and TRBJ1-1, with 7 bases fitting TRBD1. The V gene's germline CDR1 is DFQATT and CDR2 SNEGSKA (reference sequence). This CDR3 is 13 amino acids long. J gave up 5 bases and V 6 bases, and 9 bases lay outside the gene matches. CDR3 nucleotide sequence: TGCAGTGCACCCGGACAGGTAAGGACTGAAGCTTTCTTT. Its translation is CSAPGQVRTEAFF.

This clonotype showed up just a few times. The chain employs TRBV20-1 and TRBJ2-6; D unresolved. V dropped 3 bases and J dropped 2 bases, with 5 bases sitting between them. Germline V gene data show CDR1 as DFQATT and CDR2 as SNEGSKA (reference sequence). The length of the CDR3 is 13 residues. CDR3 in amino acids: CSASPTGANVLTF. The CDR3 DNA reads TGCAGTGCTAGTCCGACTGGGGCCAACGTCCTGACTTTC.

CDR3 protein: CSARDRRGMEPQHF. CDR3 nucleotide sequence: TGCAGTGCTAGAGATCGTCGGGGGATGGAGCCCCAGCATTTT. The chain links TRBV20-1 to TRBJ1-5; D perhaps matches TRBD1 (5 bases). Germline V gives CDR1 DFQATT, CDR2 SNEGSKA (reference sequence). Trimming cost V 0 bases and J 8 bases, with 14 bases left between them. The CDR3 loop spans 14 amino acids.

This clonotype was recorded at least ten times. This rearrangement joins TRBV12-3 or TRBV12-4 to TRBJ1-2, with a possible D match to TRBD1 (6 bases). The CDR3 runs to 14 residues. V was shortened by 5 bases and J by 7 bases, with 17 bases between the two germline ends. CDR3 loop: CASSTRGGELGYTF. The CDR3 DNA follows: TGTGCCAGCAGTACCAGAGGGGGAGAACTTGGCTACACCTTC.

The chain joins TRBV20-1 to TRBJ1-2, with a possible D match to TRBD1 (5 bases). V shed 5 bases and J shed 11 bases, with 21 bases lying between them. Germline CDR1 is DFQATT and CDR2 is SNEGSKA (reference sequence). The CDR3 spans 13 residues. CDR3 sequence (DNA): TGCAGTGCTGGGGGGACGGCCCCGGCCCGTTACACCTTC. Translating it yields CSAGGTAPARYTF.

This clonotype was seen ten or more times. The V gene is TRBV27, the J gene TRBJ2-7; perhaps TRBD2 as D (5 bases). V lost 7 bases and J 6 bases, leaving 19 bases between the germline ends. The CDR3 is 14 residues long. Germline V gene lookup returns CDR1 MNHEY and CDR2 SMNVEV (reference sequence). The CDR3 sequence is CASKQIEGRREQYF. CDR3 in DNA: TGTGCCAGCAAACAAATTGAGGGTAGACGCGAGCAGTACTTC.

The rearrangement uses TRBV5-1 and TRBJ2-1; 8 bases agree with TRBD2. The CDR3 sequence is 15 residues long. The ends lost 4 bases at V and 7 bases at J; junction bases unmatched: 10. Germline V CDR1 and CDR2: SGHRS, YFSETQ. In nucleotides, the CDR3 is TGCGCCAGCAGCCTATCTACGGGAGGGGAAAATGAGCAGTTCTTC. The encoded protein is CASSLSTGGENEQFF.

The rearrangement joins TRBV20-1 to TRBJ2-1, with unresolved D. V lost 2 bases and J 0 bases, leaving 11 bases between the germline ends. Looked up from germline, CDR1 is DFQATT and CDR2 is SNEGSKA (reference sequence). The CDR3 is made up of 15 amino acids. The CDR3 sequence is CSARKTQSSYNEQFF. In DNA form, the CDR3 reads TGCAGTGCTAGAAAAACCCAGAGCTCCTACAATGAGCAGTTCTTC.

In its sample, this clonotype was seen a few times. V gene TRBV7-2 combines with J gene TRBJ2-1; D possibly corresponds to TRBD2 (5 bases). The CDR3 totals 17 residues. The ends were cut back, 5 bases at V and 0 bases at J, with 17 bases in the middle. In germline, CDR1 is SGHTA, CDR2 FQGNSA. The CDR3 bases are TGTGCCAGCAGCCGACCCCGTGGGGAGTCCTCCTACAATGAGCAGTTCTTC. Translated, it gives CASSRPRGESSYNEQFF.

This chain connects TRBV20-1 to TRBJ2-5; D possibly corresponds to TRBD1 (6 bases). Germline values: CDR1 DFQATT, CDR2 SNEGSKA (reference sequence). CDR3 length equals 13 residues. The V gene lost 5 bases and the J gene lost 0 bases, with 10 bases spanning the gap. CDR3 sequence (DNA): TGCAGTGCTGGCCGGGACAACCAAGAGACCCAGTACTTC. Translated, it gives CSAGRDNQETQYF.

This clonotype was found a few times. The chain has TRBV20-1 and TRBJ2-5, with TRBD2 matching 8 bases. CDR1 is DFQATT and CDR2 is SNEGSKA in the germline V gene (reference sequence). V lost 6 bases and J lost 4; bases outside the gene matches: 7. This CDR3 has 13 residues. CDR3 nucleotides: TGCAGTGCCACAGGACTAGCTGTAGAGACCCAGTACTTC. Residues: CSATGLAVETQYF.

This clonotype was seen many times. The chain employs TRBV20-1 and TRBJ2-1; 8 bases fit TRBD2. The V gene end was trimmed by 1 base and the J gene end by 10 bases; junction bases not matched to a gene: 6. In germline, CDR1 is DFQATT, CDR2 SNEGSKA (reference sequence). The CDR3 has 13 amino acids. DNA for the CDR3: TGCAGTGCTAGAGTCGGGACTAGACAAGAGCAGTTCTTC. It translates to CSARVGTRQEQFF.

CDR3 sequence reads: CASSIGLAGGGFNEQFF. In nucleotides, the CDR3 is TGTGCCAGTAGTATCGGACTAGCGGGAGGAGGGTTCAATGAGCAGTTCTTC. V usage is TRBV19 and J usage is TRBJ2-1; 14 positions match TRBD2. Looked up from germline, CDR1 is LNHDA and CDR2 is SQIVND (reference sequence). V lost 3 bases to trimming and J lost 6 bases; unmatched junction nucleotides: 7. The CDR3 is 17 amino acids.

This rearrangement joins TRBV5-6 to TRBJ1-5; a weak D match, TRBD1 (6 bases). The V end was cut by 2 bases, the J end by 3 bases, with 12 bases between. The germline V gene encodes CDR1 SGHDT and CDR2 YYEEEE. CDR3 size: 15 residues. The CDR3 loop reads CASSLGDRPNQPQHF. The DNA of the CDR3 is TGTGCCAGCAGCTTAGGAGACAGGCCCAATCAGCCCCAGCATTTT.

This clonotype has a count of ten or more. The chain employs TRBV7-3 and TRBJ2-3, with D perhaps TRBD2 (5 bases). Trimming removed 2 bases at V and 2 bases at J, with 11 bases between. Germline assignment: CDR1 SGHTA and CDR2 FQGTGA. CDR3 length: 15 amino acids. CDR3 nucleotide sequence: TGTGCCAGCAGCTTAGAGGGTAGGGTCACAGATACGCAGTATTTT. Translation: CASSLEGRVTDTQYF.

Many counts were recorded for this clonotype. The genes are TRBV6-1 and TRBJ2-1; TRBD2 matches at 12 bases. This CDR3 region has 14 residues. CDR1 is MNHNS, CDR2 SASEGT, per germline. The V and J ends lost 5 bases and 7 bases, in that order; junction bases with no gene match: 3. CDR3 amino acids: CASSRGLAGNEQFF. The CDR3 bases are TGTGCCAGCAGTCGTGGACTAGCGGGGAATGAGCAGTTCTTC.

This clonotype was seen more than once but under ten times. The chain combines TRBV7-9 with TRBJ2-3, with 9 bases matching TRBD2. Per the germline V gene, CDR1 is SEHNR and CDR2 is FQNEAQ (reference sequence). The CDR3 covers 16 residues. Germline trimming cut 5 bases from V and 1 base from J; bases unmatched to any gene: 7. The CDR3 protein is CASSPGLAGRTDTQYF. DNA for the CDR3: TGTGCCAGCAGCCCGGGGCTAGCGGGACGCACAGATACGCAGTATTTT.

There are a few counts of this clonotype. This chain links TRBV7-8 with TRBJ2-1, with TRBD2 identical over 7 bases. Losses at the gene ends were 5 bases for V and 0 bases for J; bases not matched to a gene: 25. The germline CDR1 and CDR2 sequences are SGHVS and FQNEAQ. This CDR3 spans 22 amino acids. CDR3 DNA: TGTGCCAGCAGCCCCTTAGGCCGTGGGACTACACTTTTTAAGAGCTCCTACAATGAGCAGTTCTTC. Its translation is CASSPLGRGTTLFKSSYNEQFF.

The table lists this clonotype with many counts. The gene calls are TRBV27 and TRBJ2-3; maybe TRBD1 (5 bases). This CDR3 contains 15 residues. The ends were cut back, 8 bases at V and 0 bases at J, with 15 bases in the middle. The germline gives CDR1 MNHEY, CDR2 SMNVEV (reference sequence). The CDR3 loop is CASRFRGTSTDTQYF. CDR3 DNA sequence: TGTGCCAGCCGGTTTAGGGGTACTAGCACAGATACGCAGTATTTT.

The chain carries TRBV6-1 and TRBJ2-6; 12 positions agree with TRBD2. From germline, CDR1 is MNHNS and CDR2 SASEGT. The CDR3 spans 15 residues. J was trimmed by 2 bases and V by 8 bases; bases with no gene match: 1. The CDR3 here is CASGLAGTGANVLTF. CDR3 in DNA: TGTGCCAGCGGACTAGCGGGAACTGGGGCCAACGTCCTGACTTTC.

This clonotype was counted many times. The V call is TRBV20-1, the J call TRBJ2-7; 7 bases match TRBD1. Germline CDR1 reads DFQATT; CDR2 reads SNEGSKA (reference sequence). CDR3 size: 13 residues. The V gene end was trimmed by 8 bases and the J gene end by 5 bases; junction bases not matched to a gene: 12. The CDR3 sequence is CSCRGQEKDEQYF. For the CDR3, the DNA is TGCAGTTGCCGAGGACAGGAGAAAGACGAGCAGTACTTC.

A few counts support this clonotype. The chain is built from TRBV6-2 or TRBV6-3 and TRBJ2-1, with D unclear. The V gene's germline CDR1 is MNHEY and CDR2 SVGEGT. V lost 2 bases and J 5 bases, leaving 10 bases between the germline ends. CDR3 length equals 14 residues. Written as DNA, the CDR3 is TGTGCCAGCAGTTACCCGGGCGGACACAATGAGCAGTTCTTC. It encodes CASSYPGGHNEQFF.